This T cell receptor (beta chain) emerged from a study of siplizumab effects on memory and regulatory T cells. CDR3 size: 15 residues. V gave up 4 bases and J gave up 2 bases; unmatched junction bases: 5. Per germline, CDR1 SGDLS and CDR2 YYNGEE. Here immunoSEQ multiplex PCR was the method, and the copy in TCRdb shows in-frame clones only, minus some. The sample lists roughly 92,000 clones; around 94% were seen once. The TCR comes from a human donor in good health. The sample consisted of non-Treg CD4+ T cells sorted from blood. The V call is TRBV9, the J call TRBJ2-3; 9 bases fit TRBD2. In DNA form, the CDR3 reads TGTGCCAGCAGCCCGGGACTAGCACACACAGATACGCAGTATTTT. Protein sequence: CASSPGLAHTDTQYF.